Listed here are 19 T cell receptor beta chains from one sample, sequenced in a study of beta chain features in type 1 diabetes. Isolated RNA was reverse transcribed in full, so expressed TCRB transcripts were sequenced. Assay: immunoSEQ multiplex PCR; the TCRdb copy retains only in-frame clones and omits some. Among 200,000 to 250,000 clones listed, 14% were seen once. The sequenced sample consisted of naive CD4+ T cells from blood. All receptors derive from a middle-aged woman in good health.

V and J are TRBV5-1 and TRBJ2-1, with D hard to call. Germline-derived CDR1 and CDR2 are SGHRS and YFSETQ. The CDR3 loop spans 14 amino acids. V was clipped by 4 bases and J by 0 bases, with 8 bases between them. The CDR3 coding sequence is TGCGCCAGCAGCATACGGAGCTCCTACAATGAGCAGTTCTTC. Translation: CASSIRSSYNEQFF.

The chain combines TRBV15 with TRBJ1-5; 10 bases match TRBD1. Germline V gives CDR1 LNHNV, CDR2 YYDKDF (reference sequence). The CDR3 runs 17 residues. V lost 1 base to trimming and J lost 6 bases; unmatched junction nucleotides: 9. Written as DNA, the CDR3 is TGTGCCACCAGCAGAGGCCCGGGACAGGGGTTCGGTCAGCCCCAGCATTTT. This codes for CATSRGPGQGFGQPQHF.

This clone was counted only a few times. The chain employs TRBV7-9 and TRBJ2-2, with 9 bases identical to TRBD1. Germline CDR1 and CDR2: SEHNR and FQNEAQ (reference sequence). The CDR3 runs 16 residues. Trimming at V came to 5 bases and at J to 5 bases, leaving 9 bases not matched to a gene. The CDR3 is CASSPPDRGWTGELFF. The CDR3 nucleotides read TGTGCCAGCAGCCCACCGGACAGGGGATGGACCGGGGAGCTGTTTTTT. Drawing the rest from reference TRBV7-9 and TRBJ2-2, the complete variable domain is DTGVSQNPRHKITKRGQNVTFRCDPISEHNRLYWYRQTLGQGPEFLTYFQNEAQLEKSRLLSDRFSAERPKGSFSTLEIQRTEQGDSAMYLCASSPPDRGWTGELFFGEGSRLTVL.

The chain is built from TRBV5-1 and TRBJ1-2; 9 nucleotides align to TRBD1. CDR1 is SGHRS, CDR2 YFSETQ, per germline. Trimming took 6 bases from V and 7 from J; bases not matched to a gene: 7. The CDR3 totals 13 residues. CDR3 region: CASNGGQGSGYTF. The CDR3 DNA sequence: TGCGCCAGCAACGGGGGACAGGGAAGTGGCTACACCTTC.

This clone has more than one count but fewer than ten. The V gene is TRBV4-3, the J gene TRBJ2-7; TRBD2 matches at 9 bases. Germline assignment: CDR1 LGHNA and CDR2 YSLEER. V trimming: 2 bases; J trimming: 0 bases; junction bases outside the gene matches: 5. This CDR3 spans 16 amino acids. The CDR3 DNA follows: TGCGCCAGCAGCCAAACGCATAGCGGGGGCTCCTACGAGCAGTACTTC. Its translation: CASSQTHSGGSYEQYF.

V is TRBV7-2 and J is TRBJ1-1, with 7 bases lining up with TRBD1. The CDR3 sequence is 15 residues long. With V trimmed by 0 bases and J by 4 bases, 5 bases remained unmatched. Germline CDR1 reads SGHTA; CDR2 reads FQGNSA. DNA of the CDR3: TGTGCCAGCAGCTTAGCGGAGGGGGCGGGCACTGAAGCTTTCTTT. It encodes CASSLAEGAGTEAFF.

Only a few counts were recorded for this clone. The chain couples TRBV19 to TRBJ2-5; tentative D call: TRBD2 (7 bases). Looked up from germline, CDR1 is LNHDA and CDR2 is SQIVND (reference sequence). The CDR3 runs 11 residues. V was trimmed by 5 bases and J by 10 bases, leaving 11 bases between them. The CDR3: CASSLRGLQYF. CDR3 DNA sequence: TGTGCCAGTAGTTTGCGGGGGCTCCAGTACTTC.

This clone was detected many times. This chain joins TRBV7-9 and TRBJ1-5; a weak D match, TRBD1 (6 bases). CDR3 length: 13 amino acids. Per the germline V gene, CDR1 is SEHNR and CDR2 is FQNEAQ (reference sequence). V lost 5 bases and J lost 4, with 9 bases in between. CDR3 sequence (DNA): TGTGCCAGCAGCAGGGGGGGAAATCAGCCCCAGCATTTT. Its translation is CASSRGGNQPQHF.

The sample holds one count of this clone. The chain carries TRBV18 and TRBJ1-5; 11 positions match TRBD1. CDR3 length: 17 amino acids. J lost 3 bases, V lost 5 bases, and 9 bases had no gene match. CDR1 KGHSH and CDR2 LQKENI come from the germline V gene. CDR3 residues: CASSEGQGAWVNQPQHF. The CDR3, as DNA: TGTGCCAGCTCAGAAGGACAGGGGGCGTGGGTCAATCAGCCCCAGCATTTT.

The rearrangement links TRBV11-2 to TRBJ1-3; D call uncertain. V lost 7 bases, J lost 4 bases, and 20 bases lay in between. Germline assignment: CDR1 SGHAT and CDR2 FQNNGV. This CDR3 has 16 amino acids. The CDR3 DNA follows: TGTGCCAGCACCACAATGCCGGGTTTGTTCGGAAACACCATATATTTT. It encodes CASTTMPGLFGNTIYF.

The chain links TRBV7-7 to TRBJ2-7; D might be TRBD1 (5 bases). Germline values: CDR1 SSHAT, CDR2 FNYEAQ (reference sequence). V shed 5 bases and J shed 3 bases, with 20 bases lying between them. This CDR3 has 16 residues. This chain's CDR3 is CASSPYPQGTIYEQYF. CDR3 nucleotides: TGTGCCAGCAGCCCTTACCCGCAGGGAACAATCTACGAGCAGTACTTC.

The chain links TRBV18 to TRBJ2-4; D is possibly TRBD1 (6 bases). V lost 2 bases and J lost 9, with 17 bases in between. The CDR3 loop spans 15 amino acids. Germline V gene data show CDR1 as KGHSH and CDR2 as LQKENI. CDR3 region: CASSPDQGRGGIQYF. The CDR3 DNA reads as TGTGCCAGCTCACCAGACCAAGGTCGAGGGGGCATTCAGTACTTC.

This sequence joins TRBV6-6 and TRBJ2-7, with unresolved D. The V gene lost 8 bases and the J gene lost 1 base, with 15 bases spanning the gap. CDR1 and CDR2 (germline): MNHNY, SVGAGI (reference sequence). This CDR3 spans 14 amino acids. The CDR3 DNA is TGTGCCAGCCGACGGAGCACAACATCCTACGAGCAGTACTTC. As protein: CASRRSTTSYEQYF.

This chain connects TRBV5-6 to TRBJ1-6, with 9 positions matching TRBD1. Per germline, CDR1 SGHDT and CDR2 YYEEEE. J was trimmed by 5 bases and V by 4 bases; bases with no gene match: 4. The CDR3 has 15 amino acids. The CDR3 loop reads CASSARDRDNSPLHF. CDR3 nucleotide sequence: TGTGCCAGCAGCGCCCGGGACAGGGATAATTCACCCCTCCACTTT.

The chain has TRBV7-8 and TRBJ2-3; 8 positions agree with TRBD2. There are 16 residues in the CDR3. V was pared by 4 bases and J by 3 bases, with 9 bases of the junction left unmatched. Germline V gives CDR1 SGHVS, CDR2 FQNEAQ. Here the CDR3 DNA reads TGTGCCAGCAGCTCTTGGCGGGGGGTCGATACAGATACGCAGTATTTT. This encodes CASSSWRGVDTDTQYF.

In DNA form, the CDR3 reads TGTGCCAGCAGCTTAAGGGGACTAGCGGTCACAGATACGCAGTATTTT. As protein: CASSLRGLAVTDTQYF. The rearrangement joins TRBV5-6 to TRBJ2-3; 11 bases fit TRBD2. The ends lost 2 bases at V and 2 bases at J; junction bases unmatched: 4. The CDR3 consists of 16 residues. Germline V gives CDR1 SGHDT, CDR2 YYEEEE.

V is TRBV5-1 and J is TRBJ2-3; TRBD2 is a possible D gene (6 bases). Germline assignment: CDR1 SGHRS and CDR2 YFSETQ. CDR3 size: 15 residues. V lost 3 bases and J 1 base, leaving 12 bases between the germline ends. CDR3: CASSSLGGGTDTQYF. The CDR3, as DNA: TGCGCCAGCAGCTCCCTTGGCGGGGGCACAGATACGCAGTATTTT.

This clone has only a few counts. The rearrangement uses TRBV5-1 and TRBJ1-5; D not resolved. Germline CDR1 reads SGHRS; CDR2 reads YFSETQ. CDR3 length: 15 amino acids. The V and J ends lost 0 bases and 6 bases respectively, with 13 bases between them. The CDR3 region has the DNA TGCGCCAGCAGCTTGGAGGGAGAGAAGGTTCAGCCCCAGCATTTT. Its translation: CASSLEGEKVQPQHF.

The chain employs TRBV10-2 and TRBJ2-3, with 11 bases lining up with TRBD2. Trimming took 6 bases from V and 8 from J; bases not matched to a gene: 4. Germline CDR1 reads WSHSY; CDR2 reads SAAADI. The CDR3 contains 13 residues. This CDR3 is CASRLAGEGTQYF. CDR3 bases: TGCGCCAGCAGACTAGCGGGAGAGGGTACGCAGTATTTT.